This T cell receptor (beta chain) was recorded in a study of blood T cell repertoires in COVID-19. Study in general: Specimens from acute and convalescent COVID-19 originated in the United States, Italy and Spain. From T cells, B-cell-depleted T cells, or PBMCs came the material, which was cDNA or gDNA.

Germline CDR1 is LGHDT and CDR2 is YNNKEL (reference sequence). After removal of 1 base from V and 0 bases from J, the junction contained 3 bases not matched to a gene. The CDR3 runs 16 residues. Authors' data handling: For nucleated cells, counts were estimated from reference gene primer amplification. Clones were sequenced by immunoSEQ multiplex PCR, and TCRdb holds only the in-frame ones, with some missing. That table furnishes V, J and clone size, whereas the DNA furnished D and trimming. The sample holds under 250,000 clones, around 86% seen once. The sample consisted of peripheral blood. The sequence was obtained from an older woman who had recovered from COVID-19. The chain employs TRBV3-1 (or the pseudogene TRBV3-2) and TRBJ2-1; 7 bases match TRBD2. CDR3 region: CASSQGLAVSYNEQFF. In DNA, the CDR3 is TGTGCCAGCAGCCAAGGCCTAGCGGTCTCCTACAATGAGCAGTTCTTC.